The clone carrying this T cell receptor beta chain has a count of ten or more. Ophthalmopathy cases showed moderate-to-severe activity, scoring CAS ≥3 and NOSPECS ≥4, with duration under 3 months. The evidence that diagnosis relied on was clinical symptoms, serum thyroxine, TRAb, thyroid ultrasound and orbital computed tomography. This entry is derived from a study of Graves' ophthalmopathy and Graves' hyperthyroidism. RNA transcripts served as template for amplifying TCR beta CDR3 sequences. In the first round, RT-PCR was carried out with HTBI primers, and a multiplex PCR formed the second round. Via MiXCR, TCRdb re-called the multiplex PCR reads, giving one row per CDR3 protein. This repertoire shows about 700,000 distinct CDR3 sequences, 40% found once; its top ten account for 44%. Sequenced sample: peripheral blood. This clonotype was sampled from an adult man with Graves' ophthalmopathy.

CDR3 sequence reads: CASSIQEHYGYTF. The CDR3 DNA reads as TGTGCCAGTAGTATTCAGGAGCACTATGGCTACACCTTC. V and J are TRBV19 and TRBJ1-2; D not resolved. Germline CDR1 reads LNHDA; CDR2 reads SQIVND (reference sequence). CDR3 length: 13 amino acids. V was shortened by 3 bases and J by 3 bases, with 8 bases between the two germline ends. The full variable domain, its missing parts supplied by reference TRBV19 and TRBJ1-2, is DGGITQSPKYLFRKEGQNVTLSCEQNLNHDAMYWYRQDPGQGLRLIYYSQIVNDFQKGDIAEGYSVSREKKESFPLTVTSAQKNPTAFYLCASSIQEHYGYTFGSGTRLTVV.